This T cell receptor beta chain was captured in a study of T-cell memory formation after mild COVID-19. General observations from the study: Clones shrinking from day 15 to 85 showed even CD4/CD8 mixes; later expanders tilted CD4+.

This clonotype was seen ten or more times. Its antigen remains unidentified. V lost 6 bases and J lost 3, with 9 bases in between. The V gene's germline CDR1 is SGHRS and CDR2 YFSETQ. This CDR3 contains 13 residues. Using its own MiXCR run on the 5' RACE reads, TCRdb lists one record per CDR3 protein. The sample contains more than 450,000 distinct CDR3 sequences, about 20% of which appear only once. This TCR derives from an adult woman who had mild COVID-19 (a few samples of this study predate the infection). Cell type and time point are not known. The sample was PBMCs or a T cell subset sorted from them (not recorded which). This chain uses TRBV5-1 with TRBJ2-2; D is unclear. CDR3 nucleotide sequence: TGCGCCAGCACTCCCCTAGACACCGGGGAGCTGTTTTTT. It translates to CASTPLDTGELFF.